The 31 T cell receptor beta chains below all came from one sample that was sequenced in a study of long-term antiretroviral therapy in people with HIV. Researchers report immunoSEQ v3.0 was run at survey level. The protocol was immunoSEQ multiplex PCR, while the TCRdb copy is restricted to in-frame clones and leaves out a portion. In the table there are roughly 35,000 clones, around 85% of which are singletons. This specimen was unsorted PBMCs, taken approximately 3.3 years after starting antiretroviral therapy. Receptors originate from a man aged 18 to 30 with HIV.

This chain uses TRBV5-6 with TRBJ2-7, with D unclear. This CDR3 is built from 13 residues. V was cut by 0 bases and J by 4 bases, with 8 bases left in between. CDR1 SGHDT and CDR2 YYEEEE come from the germline V gene. CDR3 in amino acids: CASSLEGLYEQYF. Written as DNA, the CDR3 is TGTGCCAGCAGCTTGGAAGGTTTATACGAGCAGTACTTC. Together with reference TRBV5-6 and TRBJ2-7, the CDR3 gives the full variable domain: DAGVTQSPTHLIKTRGQQVTLRCSPKSGHDTVSWYQQALGQGPQFIFQYYEEEERQRGNFPDRFSGHQFPNYSSELNVNALLLGDSALYLCASSLEGLYEQYFGPGTRLTVT.

This sequence joins TRBV11-2 and TRBJ2-7, with TRBD1 matching 7 bases. The CDR3 covers 15 residues. Germline V gives CDR1 SGHAT, CDR2 FQNNGV. V shed 4 bases and J 6 bases; nucleotides not matched to a gene: 12. CDR3 loop: CASSYTAGRGPEQYF. CDR3 nucleotides: TGTGCCAGCAGCTACACTGCAGGTAGGGGGCCCGAGCAGTACTTC. Complete variable domain (other parts from reference TRBV11-2 and TRBJ2-7): EAGVAQSPRYKIIEKRQSVAFWCNPISGHATLYWYQQILGQGPKLLIQFQNNGVVDDSQLPKDRFSAERLKGVDSTLKIQPAKLEDSAVYLCASSYTAGRGPEQYFGPGTRLTVT.

For the CDR3, the DNA is TGTGCCAGCAGCTCGACAGGGGGCAATCAGCCCCAGCATTTT. Encoded protein: CASSSTGGNQPQHF. The chain combines TRBV7-9 with TRBJ1-5, with 8 nucleotides matching TRBD1. J was trimmed by 2 bases and V by 4 bases; bases with no gene match: 1. The CDR3 sequence is 14 residues long. CDR1 is SEHNR and CDR2 is FQNEAQ in the germline V gene (reference sequence).

V usage is TRBV6-1 and J usage is TRBJ1-1; 9 bases match TRBD1. Per the germline V gene, CDR1 is MNHNS and CDR2 is SASEGT. The V and J ends lost 4 bases and 4 bases, in that order; junction bases with no gene match: 13. The CDR3 loop spans 17 amino acids. The CDR3 loop reads CASSGGQGRIGGTEAFF. The CDR3 DNA reads as TGTGCCAGCAGTGGGGGACAGGGAAGGATCGGGGGCACTGAAGCTTTCTTT.

This clone has just a few counts. The rearrangement joins TRBV5-4 to TRBJ1-2; the D is unclear. The germline V gene has CDR1 SGHNT and CDR2 YYREEE (reference sequence). The CDR3 runs 13 residues. Trimming took 4 bases from V and 8 from J, leaving 15 bases between them. The CDR3: CASSPDPDRGYTF. DNA for the CDR3: TGTGCCAGCAGCCCGGACCCTGATCGAGGCTACACCTTC.

The chain joins TRBV2 to TRBJ1-1; D unclear. CDR3 length: 11 amino acids. The V end was cut by 3 bases, the J end by 7 bases, with 6 bases between. The germline CDR1 and CDR2 sequences are SNHLY and FYNNEI. The DNA for the CDR3 is TGTGCCAGCAGTGAGCGAATTGAAGCTTTCTTT. Amino acid sequence: CASSERIEAFF.

The chain recombines TRBV5-6 with TRBJ2-3, with D perhaps TRBD2 (7 bases). Germline loops: CDR1 SGHDT, CDR2 YYEEEE. The V end lost 0 bases, the J end lost 2 bases, and 13 bases lay between the germline ends. This CDR3 is built from 16 residues. The CDR3 here is CASSLVAGAFTDTQYF. The CDR3 bases are TGTGCCAGCAGCTTGGTGGCGGGGGCCTTCACAGATACGCAGTATTTT.

The rearrangement uses TRBV29-1 and TRBJ2-1; the match to TRBD1 covers 12 bases. The CDR3 is 15 amino acids. J was trimmed by 8 bases and V by 6 bases; bases with no gene match: 11. Germline V lookup: CDR1 SQVTM, CDR2 ANQGSEA. CDR3 in DNA: TGCAGCGTGTTTACCGGGACAGGGGGCAGCTATGAGCAGTTCTTC. This sequence encodes CSVFTGTGGSYEQFF.

This CDR3 is CASSHPGEGLWELFF. DNA of the CDR3: TGTGCCAGTAGCCATCCGGGGGAGGGACTTTGGGAGCTGTTTTTT. This chain links TRBV19 with TRBJ2-2, with 7 bases matching TRBD2. Per the germline V gene, CDR1 is LNHDA and CDR2 is SQIVND (reference sequence). The CDR3 loop spans 15 amino acids. With 6 bases clipped from V and 9 bases from J, the junction kept 13 bases outside the gene matches.

The CDR3 nucleotides read TGTGCCAGCAGTACGACTACAGGGGGGACTGAAGCTTTCTTT. It yields the protein CASSTTTGGTEAFF. The chain is built from TRBV6-5 and TRBJ1-1; 8 bases are shared with TRBD1. Germline CDR1 reads MNHEY; CDR2 reads SVGAGI. V was clipped by 5 bases and J by 5 bases; unmatched bases: 7. The CDR3 extends over 14 amino acids.

The chain joins TRBV7-9 to TRBJ1-1, with D possibly TRBD1 on 5 matching bases. Germline CDR1 and CDR2: SEHNR and FQNEAQ (reference sequence). This CDR3 contains 13 residues. Deletions cut 3 bases from V and 7 bases from J, with 12 bases between. CDR3 residues: CASSFGGKGEAFF. CDR3 sequence (DNA): TGTGCCAGCAGCTTCGGGGGAAAGGGTGAAGCTTTCTTT.

The rearrangement joins TRBV5-1 to TRBJ2-1; 11 bases line up with TRBD2. V shed 4 bases, J shed 0 bases, and the junction held 12 bases outside the gene matches. This CDR3 contains 19 residues. Germline assignment: CDR1 SGHRS and CDR2 YFSETQ. The CDR3 sequence: CASSRLPASGGSSYNEQFF. DNA for the CDR3: TGCGCCAGCAGCCGATTGCCGGCTAGCGGGGGGAGCTCCTACAATGAGCAGTTCTTC.

This clone has just one count. The gene calls are TRBV19 and TRBJ2-7; perhaps TRBD2 as D (6 bases). V dropped 7 bases and J dropped 4 bases, with 17 bases sitting between them. The germline gives CDR1 LNHDA, CDR2 SQIVND (reference sequence). The CDR3 has 14 residues. The CDR3 coding sequence is TGTGCCAGTACCCCAGGCGGGGCGTCTTACGAGCAGTACTTC. Translating gives CASTPGGASYEQYF. Full variable domain (outside the CDR3, taken from reference TRBV19 and TRBJ2-7): DGGITQSPKYLFRKEGQNVTLSCEQNLNHDAMYWYRQDPGQGLRLIYYSQIVNDFQKGDIAEGYSVSREKKESFPLTVTSAQKNPTAFYLCASTPGGASYEQYFGPGTRLTVT.

In regard to this clone: The junction and the germline gene differ at one end; a read error may be behind it. The chain has TRBV5-4 and TRBJ1-6, with a weak D call TRBD1 (5 bases). This CDR3 contains 15 residues. Germline assignment: CDR1 SGHNT and CDR2 YYREEE (reference sequence). As DNA, the CDR3 is TGTGCCGGCAGCTTGGGGGGACCCAGTAATTCACCCCTCCACTTT. Its protein product is CAGSLGGPSNSPLHF.

The chain is built from TRBV6-5 and TRBJ1-2, with TRBD1 identical over 7 bases. V trimming: 0 bases; J trimming: 4 bases; junction bases outside the gene matches: 2. CDR1 and CDR2 from the germline V gene are MNHEY and SVGAGI. This CDR3 spans 14 amino acids. CDR3 amino acids: CASSYSAGGYGYTF. The CDR3 DNA sequence: TGTGCCAGCAGTTACTCGGCAGGGGGCTATGGCTACACCTTC.

This chain uses TRBV28 with TRBJ1-1; D is possibly TRBD1 (5 bases). Germline loops: CDR1 MDHEN, CDR2 SYDVKM. The CDR3 runs to 15 residues. The V gene lost 3 bases and the J gene lost 5 bases, with 16 bases spanning the gap. The CDR3: CASSFEGQGRTEAFF. The CDR3 DNA follows: TGTGCCAGCAGTTTTGAGGGCCAGGGCCGGACTGAAGCTTTCTTT.

This chain links TRBV5-1 with TRBJ2-7; a weak D match, TRBD1 (6 bases). The germline V gene encodes CDR1 SGHRS and CDR2 YFSETQ. V was cut by 2 bases and J by 5 bases, with 29 bases left in between. The CDR3 contains 19 residues. CDR3 coding DNA: TGCGCCAGCAGCTTCTTCCCCGTGACCCGTCAGGGGAGCGGTGACGAGCAGTACTTC. Its translation is CASSFFPVTRQGSGDEQYF. Full variable domain (rest looked up from reference TRBV5-1 and TRBJ2-7): KAGVTQTPRYLIKTRGQQVTLSCSPISGHRSVSWYQQTPGQGLQFLFEYFSETQRNKGNFPGRFSGRQFSNSRSEMNVSTLELGDSALYLCASSFFPVTRQGSGDEQYFGPGTRLTVT.

This chain links TRBV15 with TRBJ1-2; the D gene is possibly TRBD1 (6 bases). Germline-derived CDR1 and CDR2 are LNHNV and YYDKDF (reference sequence). The germline V and J ends were trimmed by 1 base and 5 bases, with 11 bases remaining between them. The CDR3 consists of 14 residues. For the CDR3, the DNA is TGTGCCACCAGCAGAGGGACAGCCCGATATGGCTACACCTTC. It is translated as CATSRGTARYGYTF. The variable domain in full, completed from reference TRBV15 and TRBJ1-2, reads DAMVIQNPRYQVTQFGKPVTLSCSQTLNHNVMYWYQQKSSQAPKLLFHYYDKDFNNEADTPDNFQSRRPNTSFCFLDIRSPGLGDTAMYLCATSRGTARYGYTFGSGTRLTVV.

The V call is TRBV6-5, the J call TRBJ2-7; perhaps TRBD1 as D (6 bases). V was pared by 2 bases and J by 3 bases, with 11 bases between. The CDR3 is 14 amino acids. Germline-derived CDR1 and CDR2 are MNHEY and SVGAGI. CDR3 nucleotide sequence: TGTGCCAGCAGTTACCCGGACAGTCACTACGAGCAGTACTTC. Translated: CASSYPDSHYEQYF.

V is TRBV20-1 and J is TRBJ1-1, with no clear D. CDR1 and CDR2 (germline): DFQATT, SNEGSKA (reference sequence). The V end lost 2 bases, the J end lost 8 bases, and 9 bases lay between the germline ends. The CDR3 sequence is 11 residues long. The CDR3 DNA sequence: TGCAGTGCTAGAAGGGAAAGAGAAGCTTTCTTT. Its translation: CSARREREAFF.

The gene calls are TRBV5-1 and TRBJ1-1, with D perhaps matching TRBD1 (6 bases). The germline V gene encodes CDR1 SGHRS and CDR2 YFSETQ. This CDR3 region has 13 residues. V was trimmed by 7 bases and J by 7 bases, leaving 17 bases between them. For the CDR3, the DNA is TGCGCCAGCCGAGGGGGGGGCGCCGGTGAAGCTTTCTTT. This sequence encodes CASRGGGAGEAFF. The whole variable domain, filled in from reference TRBV5-1 and TRBJ1-1, reads KAGVTQTPRYLIKTRGQQVTLSCSPISGHRSVSWYQQTPGQGLQFLFEYFSETQRNKGNFPGRFSGRQFSNSRSEMNVSTLELGDSALYLCASRGGGAGEAFFGQGTRLTVV.

The V gene is TRBV2, the J gene TRBJ2-7; a possible D gene is TRBD2 (5 bases). Trimming removed 8 bases at V and 5 bases at J, with 10 bases between. Germline V gene sequence: CDR1 SNHLY, CDR2 FYNNEI. This CDR3 comprises 11 residues. The CDR3 is CASGVLDEQYF. CDR3 nucleotides: TGTGCCAGCGGGGTACTAGACGAGCAGTACTTC.

This chain links TRBV4-1 with TRBJ2-3; TRBD2 matches 8 bases. J was trimmed by 4 bases and V by 0 bases; bases with no gene match: 15. This CDR3 contains 19 residues. CDR1 is MGHRA, CDR2 YSYEKL, per germline. CDR3 sequence (DNA): TGCGCCAGCAGCCAAGATAGCCTCTCGCTAGCGGGTGGCGCAGATACGCAGTATTTT. Its translation is CASSQDSLSLAGGADTQYF.

V and J are TRBV7-9 and TRBJ2-7, with D hard to call. Germline V lookup: CDR1 SEHNR, CDR2 FQNEAQ (reference sequence). The CDR3 contains 17 residues. V was shortened by 6 bases and J by 2 bases, with 23 bases between the two germline ends. The CDR3 nucleotides are TGTGCCAGCAGTTTATTCCCTGACTCCCTCCGTCCCTACGAGCAGTACTTC. Translated, it gives CASSLFPDSLRPYEQYF.

This clone was seen a single time. The V call is TRBV29-1, the J call TRBJ1-1, with D hard to call. Between the trimmed V and J ends, which lost 4 bases and 2 bases, there was a span of 5 bases. Per germline, CDR1 SQVTM and CDR2 ANQGSEA. This CDR3 has 11 amino acids. CDR3 region: CSVVSNTEAFF. In nucleotides, the CDR3 is TGCAGCGTTGTTTCTAACACTGAAGCTTTCTTT.

This clone appeared a few times. This rearrangement joins TRBV28 to TRBJ1-2; TRBD1 matches at 9 bases. The CDR3 covers 13 residues. Trimming at V came to 6 bases and at J to 7 bases, leaving 6 bases not matched to a gene. The germline CDR1 and CDR2 sequences are MDHEN and SYDVKM. CDR3: CASSSTGGFGYTF. The CDR3 DNA follows: TGTGCCAGCAGCTCCACAGGGGGCTTTGGCTACACCTTC.

V usage is TRBV5-1 and J usage is TRBJ1-2, with 8 nucleotides matching TRBD1. Germline V gives CDR1 SGHRS, CDR2 YFSETQ. The length of the CDR3 is 13 residues. The J segment lost 7 bases and the V segment lost 4 bases, leaving 6 bases of the junction unmatched. The CDR3 DNA sequence: TGCGCCAGCAGCAGTTGGACAGGGAGTGGCTACACCTTC. It codes for CASSSWTGSGYTF.

The chain is built from TRBV19 and TRBJ2-7; weak D call: TRBD1 (5 bases). V was shortened by 6 bases and J by 7 bases, with 19 bases between the two germline ends. Germline assignment: CDR1 LNHDA and CDR2 SQIVND (reference sequence). This CDR3 spans 14 amino acids. CDR3 in amino acids: CASSPPGASGEQYF. Here the CDR3 DNA reads TGTGCCAGTAGCCCTCCTGGGGCCTCCGGGGAGCAGTACTTC.

The chain combines TRBV6-6 with TRBJ1-2; TRBD1 might be the D (6 bases). The CDR3 runs 16 residues. V was cut by 0 bases and J by 4 bases, with 15 bases left in between. Germline lookup yields CDR1 MNHNY and CDR2 SVGAGI (reference sequence). CDR3 loop: CASSYSLEGESYGYTF. The CDR3 DNA follows: TGTGCCAGCAGTTACTCCCTGGAGGGGGAGAGCTATGGCTACACCTTC.

This sequence joins TRBV5-4 and TRBJ1-1; possibly TRBD1 for D (6 bases). Germline V gene data show CDR1 as SGHNT and CDR2 as YYREEE (reference sequence). The CDR3 sequence is 16 residues long. V was trimmed by 2 bases and J by 3 bases, leaving 17 bases between them. The CDR3 loop is CASSLQGGLGDTEAFF. CDR3 bases: TGTGCCAGCAGCTTACAGGGAGGGCTAGGGGACACTGAAGCTTTCTTT.

V usage is TRBV14 and J usage is TRBJ2-5; the D is unclear. V was shortened by 4 bases and J by 4 bases, with 7 bases between the two germline ends. The germline gives CDR1 SGHDN, CDR2 FVKESK. The CDR3 length is 12 residues. The CDR3 loop reads CASSPLGETQYF. The CDR3 nucleotides read TGTGCCAGCAGCCCACTCGGAGAGACCCAGTACTTC.